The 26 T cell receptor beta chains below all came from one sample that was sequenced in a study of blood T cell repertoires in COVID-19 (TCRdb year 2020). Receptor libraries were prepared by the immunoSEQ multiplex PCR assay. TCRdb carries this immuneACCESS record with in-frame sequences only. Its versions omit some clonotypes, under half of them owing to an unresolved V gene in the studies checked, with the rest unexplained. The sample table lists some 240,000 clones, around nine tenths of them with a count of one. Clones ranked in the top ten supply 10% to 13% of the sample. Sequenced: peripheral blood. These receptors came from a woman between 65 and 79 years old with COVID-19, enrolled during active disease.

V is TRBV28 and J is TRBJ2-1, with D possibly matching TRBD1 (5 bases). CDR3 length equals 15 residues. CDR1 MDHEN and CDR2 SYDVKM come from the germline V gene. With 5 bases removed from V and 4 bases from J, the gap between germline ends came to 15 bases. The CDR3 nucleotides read TGTGCCAGCAGTCAAGAATCACAGGTTTACAATGAGCAGTTCTTC. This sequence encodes CASSQESQVYNEQFF.

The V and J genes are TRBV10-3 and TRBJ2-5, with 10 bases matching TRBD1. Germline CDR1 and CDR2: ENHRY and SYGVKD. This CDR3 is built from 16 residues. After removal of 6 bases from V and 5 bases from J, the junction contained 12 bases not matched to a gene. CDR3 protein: CAISTIGQGGLETQYF. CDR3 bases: TGTGCCATCAGCACCATTGGACAGGGGGGTTTGGAGACCCAGTACTTC.

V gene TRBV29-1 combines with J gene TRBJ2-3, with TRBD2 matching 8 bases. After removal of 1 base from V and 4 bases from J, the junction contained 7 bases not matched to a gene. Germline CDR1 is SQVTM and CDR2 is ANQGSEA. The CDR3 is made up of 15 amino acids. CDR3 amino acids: CSVEVGAGGPDTQYF. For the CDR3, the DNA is TGCAGCGTTGAAGTGGGTGCGGGAGGACCAGATACGCAGTATTTT.

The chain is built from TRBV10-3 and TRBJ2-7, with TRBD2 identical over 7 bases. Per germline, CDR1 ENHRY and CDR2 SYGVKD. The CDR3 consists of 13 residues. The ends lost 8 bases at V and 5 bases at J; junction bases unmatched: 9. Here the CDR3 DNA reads TGTGCCATCGTCAGGGTTGGGAGGGACGAGCAGTACTTC. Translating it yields CAIVRVGRDEQYF.

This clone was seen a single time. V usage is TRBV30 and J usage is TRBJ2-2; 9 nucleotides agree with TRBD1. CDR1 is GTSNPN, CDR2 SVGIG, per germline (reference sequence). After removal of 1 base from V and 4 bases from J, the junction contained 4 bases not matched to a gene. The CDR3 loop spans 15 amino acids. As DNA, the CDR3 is TGTGCCTGGAGTGAAGACAGGGGGATCACCGGGGAGCTGTTTTTT. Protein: CAWSEDRGITGELFF.

The CDR3 DNA follows: TGTGCCAGCAGATCGACAGGGGCGGGAAACACCATATATTTT. The encoded protein is CASRSTGAGNTIYF. The rearrangement joins TRBV11-2 to TRBJ1-3; 8 nucleotides line up with TRBD1. V shed 6 bases and J 4 bases; nucleotides not matched to a gene: 5. Germline assignment: CDR1 SGHAT and CDR2 FQNNGV. The CDR3 extends over 14 amino acids.

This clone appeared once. CDR3 bases: TGCGCCAGCAGCCAAGCCGGGGGACAGTCCTATGGCTACACCTTC. Translating gives CASSQAGGQSYGYTF. This chain links TRBV4-1 with TRBJ1-2; TRBD1 agrees at 7 bases. V lost 1 base and J lost 4; bases outside the gene matches: 6. CDR3 size: 15 residues. Germline V gene lookup returns CDR1 MGHRA and CDR2 YSYEKL.

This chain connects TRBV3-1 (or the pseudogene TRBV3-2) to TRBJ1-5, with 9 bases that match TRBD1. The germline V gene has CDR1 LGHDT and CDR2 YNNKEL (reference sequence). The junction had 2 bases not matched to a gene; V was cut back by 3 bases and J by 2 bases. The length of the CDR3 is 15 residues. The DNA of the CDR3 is TGTGCCAGCAGCCAGAGGACAGGGGGCAATCAGCCCCAGCATTTT. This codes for CASSQRTGGNQPQHF.

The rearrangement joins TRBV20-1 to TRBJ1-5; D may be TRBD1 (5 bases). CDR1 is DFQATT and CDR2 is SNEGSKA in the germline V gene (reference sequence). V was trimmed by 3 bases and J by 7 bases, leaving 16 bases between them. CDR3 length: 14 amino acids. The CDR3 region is CSASPLGANQPQHF. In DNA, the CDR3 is TGCAGTGCTAGTCCCCTTGGGGCAAACCAGCCCCAGCATTTT.

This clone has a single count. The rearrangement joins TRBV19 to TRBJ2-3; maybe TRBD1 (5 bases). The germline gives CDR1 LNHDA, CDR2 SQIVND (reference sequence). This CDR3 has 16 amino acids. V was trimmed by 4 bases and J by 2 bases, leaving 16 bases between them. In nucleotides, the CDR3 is TGTGCCAGTAGTAGGGCAGACAGTATACCCACAGATACGCAGTATTTT. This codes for CASSRADSIPTDTQYF.

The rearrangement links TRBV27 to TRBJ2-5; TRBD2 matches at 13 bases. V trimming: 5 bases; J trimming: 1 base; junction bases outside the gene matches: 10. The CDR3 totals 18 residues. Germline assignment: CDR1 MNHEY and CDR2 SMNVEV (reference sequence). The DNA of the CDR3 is TGTGCCAGCAGTCCCTCGGCGGGACTAGCGGGGTCCCAAGAGACCCAGTACTTC. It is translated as CASSPSAGLAGSQETQYF.

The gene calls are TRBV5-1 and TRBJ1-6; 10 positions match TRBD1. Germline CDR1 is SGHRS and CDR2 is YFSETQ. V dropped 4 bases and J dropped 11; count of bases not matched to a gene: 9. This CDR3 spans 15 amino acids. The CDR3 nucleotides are TGCGCCAGCAGCAGAGGGGACAGGGGAGGTGCACCCCTCCACTTT. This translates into CASSRGDRGGAPLHF.

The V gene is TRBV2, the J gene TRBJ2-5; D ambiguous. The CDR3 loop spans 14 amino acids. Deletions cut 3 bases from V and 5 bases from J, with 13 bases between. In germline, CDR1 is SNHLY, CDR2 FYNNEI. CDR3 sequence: CASSDFQRPETQYF. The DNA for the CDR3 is TGTGCCAGCAGTGACTTCCAGCGTCCCGAGACCCAGTACTTC. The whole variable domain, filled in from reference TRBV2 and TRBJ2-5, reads EPEVTQTPSHQVTQMGQEVILRCVPISNHLYFYWYRQILGQKVEFLVSFYNNEISEKSEIFDDQFSVERPDGSNFTLKIRSTKLEDSAMYFCASSDFQRPETQYFGPGTRLLVL.

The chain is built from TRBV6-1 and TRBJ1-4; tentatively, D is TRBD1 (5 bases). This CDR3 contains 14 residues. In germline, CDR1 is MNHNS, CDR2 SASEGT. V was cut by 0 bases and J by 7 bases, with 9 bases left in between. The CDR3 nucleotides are TGTGCCAGCAGTGAAGCAGGGGTGGGTGAAAAACTGTTTTTT. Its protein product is CASSEAGVGEKLFF.

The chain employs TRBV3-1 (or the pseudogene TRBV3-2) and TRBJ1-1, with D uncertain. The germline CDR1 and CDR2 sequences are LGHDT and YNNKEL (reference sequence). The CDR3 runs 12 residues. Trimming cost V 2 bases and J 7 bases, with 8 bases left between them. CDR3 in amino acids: CASSQTHGEAFF. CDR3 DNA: TGTGCCAGCAGCCAAACCCACGGTGAAGCTTTCTTT.

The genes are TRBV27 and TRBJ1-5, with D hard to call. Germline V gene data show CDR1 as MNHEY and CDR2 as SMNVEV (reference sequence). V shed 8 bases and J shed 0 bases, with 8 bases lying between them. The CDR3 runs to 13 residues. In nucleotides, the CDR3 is TGTGCCAGCGGTTGGAGTAGCAATCAGCCCCAGCATTTT. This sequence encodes CASGWSSNQPQHF.

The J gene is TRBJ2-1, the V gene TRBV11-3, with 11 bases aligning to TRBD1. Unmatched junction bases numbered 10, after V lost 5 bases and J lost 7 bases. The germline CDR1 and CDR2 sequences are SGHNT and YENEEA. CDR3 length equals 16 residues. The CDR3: CASSKAGTGGWNEQFF. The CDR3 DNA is TGTGCCAGCAGCAAAGCTGGGACAGGGGGGTGGAATGAGCAGTTCTTC.

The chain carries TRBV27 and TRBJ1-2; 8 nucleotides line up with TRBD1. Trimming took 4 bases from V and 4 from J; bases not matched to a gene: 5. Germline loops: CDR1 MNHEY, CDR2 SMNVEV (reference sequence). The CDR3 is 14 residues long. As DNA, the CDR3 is TGTGCCAGCAGTTCCTCGGACAGGGTCTATGGCTACACCTTC. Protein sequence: CASSSSDRVYGYTF.

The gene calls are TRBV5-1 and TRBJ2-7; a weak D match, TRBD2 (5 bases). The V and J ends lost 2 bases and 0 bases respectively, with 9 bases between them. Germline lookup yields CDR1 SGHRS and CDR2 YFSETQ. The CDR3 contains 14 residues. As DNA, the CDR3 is TGCGCCAGCAGCTTAGCGGATAGCTCCTACGAGCAGTACTTC. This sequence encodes CASSLADSSYEQYF.

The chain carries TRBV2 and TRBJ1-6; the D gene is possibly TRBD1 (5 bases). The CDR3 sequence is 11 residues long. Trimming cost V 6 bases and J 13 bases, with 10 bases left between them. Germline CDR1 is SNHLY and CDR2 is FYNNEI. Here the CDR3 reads CASSLGHPLHF. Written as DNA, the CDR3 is TGTGCCAGCAGCTTAGGACATCCCCTCCACTTT.

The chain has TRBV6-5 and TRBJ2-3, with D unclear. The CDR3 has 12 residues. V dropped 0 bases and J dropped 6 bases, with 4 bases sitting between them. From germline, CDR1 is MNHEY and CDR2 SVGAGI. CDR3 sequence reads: CASSYSLDTQYF. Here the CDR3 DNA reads TGTGCCAGCAGTTACTCCCTGGATACGCAGTATTTT.

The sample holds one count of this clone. The CDR3 sequence is CASSLALNGYTF. In DNA, the CDR3 is TGTGCCAGCAGCTTAGCGCTAAATGGCTACACCTTC. This sequence joins TRBV7-8 and TRBJ1-2; unclear D gene. Per the germline V gene, CDR1 is SGHVS and CDR2 is FQNEAQ. Trimming left V 0 bases short and J 6 bases short, with 5 bases between. This CDR3 has 12 amino acids.

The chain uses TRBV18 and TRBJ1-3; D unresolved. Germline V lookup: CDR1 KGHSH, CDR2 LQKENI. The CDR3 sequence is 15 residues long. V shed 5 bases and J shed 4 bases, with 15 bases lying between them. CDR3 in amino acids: CASSDTSGIGNTIYF. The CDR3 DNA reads TGTGCCAGCTCAGACACCTCGGGGATCGGAAACACCATATATTTT.

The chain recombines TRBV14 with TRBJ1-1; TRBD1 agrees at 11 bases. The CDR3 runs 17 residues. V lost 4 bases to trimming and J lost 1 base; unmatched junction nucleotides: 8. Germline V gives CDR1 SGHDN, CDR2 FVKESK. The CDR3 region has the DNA TGTGCCAGCAGCCCGTATGGGACAGGGGGTAAGAACACTGAAGCTTTCTTT. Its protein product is CASSPYGTGGKNTEAFF.

CDR3 DNA: TGTGCCAGCAGCTTGGGAGGGTCTAATGAAAAACTGTTTTTT. It translates to CASSLGGSNEKLFF. V gene TRBV7-3 combines with J gene TRBJ1-4; D ambiguous. With 3 bases removed from V and 3 bases from J, the gap between germline ends came to 8 bases. Per germline, CDR1 SGHTA and CDR2 FQGTGA. This CDR3 has 14 amino acids.

CDR3 nucleotides: TGTGCCAGCAGGGAATCATACAGGGGCACTGAAGCTTTCTTT. Residues: CASRESYRGTEAFF. The chain has TRBV2 and TRBJ1-1; TRBD1 matches 7 bases. The junction had 8 bases not matched to a gene; V was cut back by 6 bases and J by 4 bases. CDR3 length: 14 residues. Germline CDR1 reads SNHLY; CDR2 reads FYNNEI.